A selection of T cell receptor beta chains follows, all from one sample in a study of T cell repertoires in cytomegalovirus infection. These receptors' antigens are unknown. TCRdb recomputed calls from the reads with MiXCR, one row per CDR3 protein. Among some 800,000 distinct CDR3 sequences listed, 25% to 35% were seen once. The sample in question was cultured CD8+ T cells from PBMCs, obtained from culture after CMV antigen stimulation. The receptors originated from a human donor in good health (CMV status not recorded). Some clones in this sample may be carry-over from other donors' samples. The CDR3 runs from the conserved cysteine through the conserved F or W. The D gene is left open where the match is weak. Some rows mark clone size as missing; the rest say once, few, many or name a class of expanded clone.

j_gene,abundance,v_gene,d_gene,CDR3aa,CDR3nt
TRBJ2-3,few,TRBV12-5,NA,CASGARSDPQYF,TGTGCTAGTGGCGCTCGCTCAGATCCGCAGTATTTT
TRBJ2-5,NA,TRBV6-1,NA,CASSLAGLRASGQETQYF,TGTGCCAGCAGTTTGGCGGGACTCAGGGCGTCCGGACAAGAGACCCAGTACTTC
TRBJ2-5,few,TRBV25-1,TRBD2,CASSDPPPGLAGVTQETQYF,TGTGCCAGCAGTGACCCCCCTCCGGGACTAGCGGGGGTAACCCAAGAGACCCAGTACTTC
TRBJ1-4,few,TRBV7-4,TRBD1,CASSFPPGQTITTNEKLFF,TGTGCCAGCAGCTTCCCTCCGGGACAGACTATTACAACTAATGAAAAACTGTTTTTT
TRBJ2-3,NA,TRBV24-1,NA,CATSDSGEDTQYF,TGTGCCACCAGTGATTCCGGGGAAGATACGCAGTATTTT
TRBJ2-3,once,TRBV6-5,TRBD1,CASRPTGEGTDTQYF,TGTGCCAGCAGACCCACAGGGGAAGGCACAGATACGCAGTATTTT
TRBJ2-1,NA,TRBV24-1,NA,CATSDRRDKINEQFF,TGTGCCACCAGTGATCGCCGGGACAAAATCAATGAGCAGTTCTTC
TRBJ2-2,many,TRBV7-6,NA,CASSPAQRYTFTGELFF,TGTGCCAGCAGCCCCGCCCAGCGGTACACTTTCACCGGGGAGCTGTTTTTT
TRBJ1-2,NA,TRBV14,TRBD1,CASSLTRGAYGYTF,TGTGCCAGCAGCCTCACCAGGGGGGCCTATGGCTACACCTTC
TRBJ1-2,NA,TRBV20-1,TRBD1,CSSLTHRGGYGYTF,TGCAGTTCTCTTACCCACAGGGGTGGCTATGGCTACACCTTC
TRBJ1-3,NA,TRBV4-2,NA,CASRTGDGNTIYF,TGTGCCAGCAGGACGGGGGATGGAAACACCATATATTTT
TRBJ2-1,few,TRBV20-1,NA,CSARTALSSYNEQFF,TGCAGTGCTCGGACAGCCTTGAGCTCCTACAATGAGCAGTTCTTC
TRBJ1-4,NA,TRBV4-3,NA,CASSLLENLREKLFF,TGCGCCAGCAGCCTCTTGGAGAATCTGCGGGAAAAACTGTTTTTT
TRBJ2-5,NA,TRBV27,NA,CASSLSEGRSFQETQYF,TGTGCCAGCAGTTTATCGGAGGGCAGGAGCTTTCAAGAGACCCAGTACTTC
TRBJ1-1,NA,TRBV7-9,NA,CASSFADWRVTEAFF,TGTGCCAGCAGCTTTGCGGACTGGAGGGTCACTGAAGCTTTCTTT
TRBJ2-5,few,TRBV7-2,TRBD1,CASSFLDREETQYF,TGTGCCAGCAGCTTTCTGGACAGGGAGGAGACCCAGTACTTC
TRBJ2-1,NA,TRBV12-5,NA,CASGLRPNEQFF,TGTGCTAGTGGTTTGAGGCCCAATGAGCAGTTCTTC
TRBJ1-1,NA,TRBV5-8,NA,CASSFGSGLNTEAFF,TGTGCCAGCAGCTTCGGCTCGGGCCTTAACACTGAAGCTTTCTTT
TRBJ2-1,few,TRBV5-4,NA,CASSPGTADNEQFF,TGTGCCAGCAGCCCAGGGACGGCTGACAATGAGCAGTTCTTC
TRBJ2-3,few,TRBV7-8,TRBD1,CASSSGQGAHTDTQYF,TGTGCCAGCAGCTCAGGACAGGGGGCCCACACAGATACGCAGTATTTT
TRBJ1-5,few,TRBV6-1,NA,CASSSIDYSNQPQHF,TGTGCCAGCAGTTCCATAGACTATAGCAATCAGCCCCAGCATTTT